A selection of T cell receptor beta chains follows, all from one sample in a study of blood T cell repertoires in COVID-19. Clones were sequenced by immunoSEQ multiplex PCR, and TCRdb holds only the in-frame ones, with some missing. Of approximately 30,000 clones in the sample, roughly 87% were seen once. Sample: peripheral blood. The receptors were gathered from a human donor in a cohort sampled during active COVID-19. Each CDR3 is given with its conserved first and last residue. The D gene is left open where the match is weak. Where a row states a size, it is once, few, many or the class of an expanded clone; other rows omit it.

>TRBD1|.|TRBJ2-7|TRBV4-1
TGCGCCAGCAGCCAAGGACGGGGTCTGGGACAGGGCCACGAGCAGTACTTC
CASSQGRGLGQGHEQYF
>TRBD1|.|TRBJ1-1|TRBV5-1
TGCGCCAGCAGCTCTAAACAGGGGACCAGGGTGAACACTGAAGCTTTCTTT
CASSSKQGTRVNTEAFF
>.|.|TRBJ2-3|TRBV7-6
TGTGCCAGCAGCTTAGCCTCTTCTACAGATACGCAGTATTTT
CASSLASSTDTQYF
>TRBD1|.|TRBJ2-7|TRBV5-4
TGTGCCAGCAGCAAGACAGGGTCCTCCTACGAGCAGTACTTC
CASSKTGSSYEQYF
>.|.|TRBJ2-2|TRBV6-2/TRBV6-3
TGTGCCAGCAGTTACGGTAACACGAACACCGGGGAGCTGTTTTTT
CASSYGNTNTGELFF
>TRBD1|few|TRBJ1-6|TRBV7-9
TGTGCCAGCAGCCTAAGACAGGGGATGGATTCACCCCTCCACTTT
CASSLRQGMDSPLHF
>TRBD1|.|TRBJ2-5|TRBV7-2
TGTGCCAGCAGCTTAAGGACAGGGAGAATCCAAGAGACCCAGTACTTC
CASSLRTGRIQETQYF
>.|.|TRBJ1-1|TRBV29-1
TGCAGCGCCGCGTTTCGAATGAACACTGAAGCTTTCTTT
CSAAFRMNTEAFF
>TRBD2|.|TRBJ2-1|TRBV5-5
TGTGCCAGCAGCCCAGGGACTAGCGGCTGGTCCTACAATGAGCAGTTCTTC
CASSPGTSGWSYNEQFF
>TRBD1|.|TRBJ1-1|TRBV2
TGTGCCAGCACGGACAGGGAGAACACTGAAGCTTTCTTT
CASTDRENTEAFF
>.|.|TRBJ2-2|TRBV7-2
TGTGCCAGCAGCTTAATGGGAGTTCCCCGGAGTGGGGAGCTGTTTTTT
CASSLMGVPRSGELFF
>.|.|TRBJ1-1|TRBV11-1
TGTGCCAGCAGCTTAGCGCAAACAGGTATGAACACTGAAGCTTTCTTT
CASSLAQTGMNTEAFF
>TRBD1|once|TRBJ1-2|TRBV3-1/TRBV3-2
TGTGCCAGCAGCCGAACCGGGACAGCACACTTC
CASSRTGTAHF
>TRBD2|.|TRBJ2-7|TRBV7-8
TGTGCCAGCAGCAAAATGACTAGCGGGACGGCATTTGGCTACGAGCAGTACTTC
CASSKMTSGTAFGYEQYF
>TRBD1|.|TRBJ1-2|TRBV2
TGTGCCAGCAGCACCTTGGACAGGGCGGGTGAGGGCTACACCTTC
CASSTLDRAGEGYTF
>TRBD1|.|TRBJ2-7|TRBV4-1
TGCGCCAGCAGCCGAGAGGACAGGGAAAGCTCCTACGAGCAGTACTTC
CASSREDRESSYEQYF
>.|.|TRBJ2-1|TRBV4-2
TGTGCCAGCAGCCGCTCGATGGGCCCATACAATGAGCAGTTCTTC
CASSRSMGPYNEQFF
>TRBD2|.|TRBJ2-3|TRBV7-3
TGTGCCAGCAGCTTTTGGGGATTAGCGGGAGCCCGCACAGATACGCAGTATTTT
CASSFWGLAGARTDTQYF
>TRBD2|once|TRBJ2-5|TRBV7-2
TGTGCCAGCAGCCGTACGAGCGGGGGAGCGGGTAAAGAGACCCAGTACTTC
CASSRTSGGAGKETQYF
>.|once|TRBJ1-4|TRBV19
TGTGCCAGTAGCTTTGGAGCAACTAATGAAAAACTGTTTTTT
CASSFGATNEKLFF
>TRBD2|.|TRBJ2-5|TRBV19
TGTGCCAGTAGTATAGGCGGGGCTAGCGGGAGGGGAGAGACCCAGTACTTC
CASSIGGASGRGETQYF
>TRBD2|few|TRBJ2-3|TRBV6-5
TGTGCCAGCAGTCTGACTAGCACCCGCACAGATACGCAGTATTTT
CASSLTSTRTDTQYF
>.|.|TRBJ1-2|TRBV4-2
TGTGCCAGCAGCCAGGCCACATCATATCACTATGGCTACACCTTC
CASSQATSYHYGYTF
>.|.|TRBJ2-3|TRBV29-1
TGCAGCGTTATAGCGACAGATACGCAGTATTTT
CSVIATDTQYF
>TRBD1|once|TRBJ2-7|TRBV9
TGTGCCAGCAGCCCACGGACAGGGGAATACGAGCAGTACTTC
CASSPRTGEYEQYF
>TRBD2|.|TRBJ2-5|TRBV13
TGTGCCAGCAGTTGGGGGGGAGGGCGAGAGACCCAGTACTTC
CASSWGGGRETQYF
>TRBD1|.|TRBJ1-3|TRBV18
TGTGCCAGCTCCCAACAGGGGGCGCCGGGAAACACCATATATTTT
CASSQQGAPGNTIYF
>TRBD2|.|TRBJ2-1|TRBV24-1
TGTGCCACCAGTGTGGGGACTAGCGTAAGGAGGGGAGAGCAGTTCTTC
CATSVGTSVRRGEQFF
>.|.|TRBJ1-2|TRBV5-1
TGCGCCAGCACCTTGGATATGGTCGGTGGCTACACCTTC
CASTLDMVGGYTF
>.|large|TRBJ2-5|TRBV5-8
TGTGCCAGCGTACAGGAACAAGAGACCCAGTACTTC
CASVQEQETQYF
>.|.|TRBJ1-2|TRBV21-1
TGTGCCAGCAGTAGCGGGACAGTCTATGGCTACACCTTC
CASSSGTVYGYTF
>.|.|TRBJ1-1|TRBV6-5
TGTGCCAGCAGCCCCCCCGGGTACCCTGAAGCTTTCTTT
CASSPPGYPEAFF
>.|.|TRBJ2-3|TRBV5-1
TGCGCCAGCAGCTTGGTCGGAGATACGCAGTATTTT
CASSLVGDTQYF
>.|once|TRBJ1-1|TRBV19
TGTGCCAGTAGTACGACTCCACAAACTGAAGCTTTCTTT
CASSTTPQTEAFF
>.|.|TRBJ1-5|TRBV28
TGTGCCAGCAGTTCAATTCAGCCCCAGCATTTT
CASSSIQPQHF
>TRBD2|.|TRBJ2-7|TRBV27
TGTGCCAGCAGACCCTCGGGAGGCACACTTTACTACGAGCAGTACTTC
CASRPSGGTLYYEQYF
>TRBD2|.|TRBJ2-1|TRBV28
TGTGCCAGCAGTTTACCTAGCGGGAGGGCCTCGAATGAGCAGTTCTTC
CASSLPSGRASNEQFF
>TRBD1|.|TRBJ2-2|TRBV5-4
TGTGCCAGCAGCTTGTCAACCGGGACAGGGGGCGTCGGGGAGCTGTTTTTT
CASSLSTGTGGVGELFF
>.|once|TRBJ2-2|TRBV5-1
TGCGCCAGCAGCTACAGGGCCGGGGAGCTGTTTTTT
CASSYRAGELFF
>TRBD1|.|TRBJ2-2|TRBV7-3
TGTGCCAGCAGCCCCTCGGCAGGGGGCTATTCCGGGGAGCTGTTTTTT
CASSPSAGGYSGELFF
>.|.|TRBJ2-7|TRBV18
TGTGCCAGCTCGTCCCCCAAGGGGGACGAGCAGTACTTC
CASSSPKGDEQYF
>.|once|TRBJ2-3|TRBV5-8
TGTGCCAGCAGCCTACACAGGGGCACAGATACGCAGTATTTT
CASSLHRGTDTQYF
>TRBD1|.|TRBJ2-4|TRBV9
TGTGCCAGCAGCGCGGGACAGTTAGCCAAAAACATTCAGTACTTC
CASSAGQLAKNIQYF
>.|.|TRBJ2-1|TRBV9
TGTGCCAGCAGTCGCCCAGGGGGGAATGAGCAGTTCTTC
CASSRPGGNEQFF
>TRBD1|.|TRBJ2-4|TRBV10-1
TGCGCCAGCAGTGAGGGGACAGGGGAGGCCAAAAACATTCAGTACTTC
CASSEGTGEAKNIQYF
>TRBD1|.|TRBJ2-2|TRBV5-1
TGCGCCAGCAGCTCGGACAGGGTTAGCACCGGGGAGCTGTTTTTT
CASSSDRVSTGELFF
>TRBD2|.|TRBJ2-1|TRBV27
TGTGCCAGCAGTTTATCTTCAGGCGGGAGGCCCCAATTTGAGCAGTTCTTC
CASSLSSGGRPQFEQFF
>.|.|TRBJ1-4|TRBV28
TGTGCCAGCAGATACGGACAGCCGACAACTAATGAAAAACTGTTTTTT
CASRYGQPTTNEKLFF
>.|.|TRBJ2-7|TRBV4-1
TGCGCCAGCAGCCAGCGGCACGGGAACTACGAGCAGTACTTC
CASSQRHGNYEQYF
>.|.|TRBJ1-3|TRBV12-5
TGTGCTAGTGGTCAGATCCCGATATATTTT
CASGQIPIYF
>TRBD1|once|TRBJ1-1|TRBV6-5
TGTGCCAGCAAGGGGGCCCTGAACACTGAAGCTTTCTTT
CASKGALNTEAFF
>TRBD1|.|TRBJ2-4|TRBV5-1
TGCGCCAGCAGCTTGGCAGGGGGCTCGAACATTCAGTACTTC
CASSLAGGSNIQYF
>.|.|TRBJ2-1|TRBV7-2
TGTGCCAGCAGCTTAGAAAAGCGGGTCTACAATGAGCAGTTCTTC
CASSLEKRVYNEQFF
>.|.|TRBJ1-4|TRBV5-6
TGTGCCAGCAGCTTCCAGGGTAGAGGTGAAAAACTGTTTTTT
CASSFQGRGEKLFF
>TRBD2|.|TRBJ2-5|TRBV2
TGTGCCAGCAGGGTTCTGTCGATTAGCGGGTACCAAGAGACCCAGTACTTC
CASRVLSISGYQETQYF
>TRBD1|few|TRBJ2-7|TRBV7-3
TGTGCCAGCAGCTTCTCGGGACAGGGCTACGAGCAGTACTTC
CASSFSGQGYEQYF
>TRBD1|.|TRBJ1-2|TRBV3-1/TRBV3-2
TGTGCCAGCAGCCAAGGCGTAACAGGGGGAGGTAACTATGGCTACACCTTC
CASSQGVTGGGNYGYTF